This T cell receptor (beta chain) was identified in a study of neurological immune-mediated disorders. Study as a whole: Of the approximately 34 patients who had multiple sclerosis, about 31 had the relapsing-remitting form and 3 had the secondary progressive form.

This clonotype showed up many times. TCRdb passed the 5' RACE reads through MiXCR, listing each CDR3 protein once. The profile shows about 120,000 distinct CDR3 sequences, roughly 3.4% of them singletons. V was trimmed by 5 bases and J by 6 bases, leaving 22 bases between them. This CDR3 spans 15 amino acids. CDR1 and CDR2 from the germline V gene are DFQATT and SNEGSKA (reference sequence). The sequence was collected from a woman in her 30s with multiple sclerosis. This chain uses TRBV20-1 with TRBJ2-5; D possibly uses TRBD1 or TRBD2 (5 bases each). The sequenced sample was PBMCs. For the CDR3, the DNA is TGCAGTGCTCAACGGGACCCCCTAGGGAAAAAGACCCAGTACTTC. Protein: CSAQRDPLGKKTQYF.